Reported below is one TCR beta chain. Germline CDR1 is MGHDK and CDR2 is SYGVNS. The CDR3 consists of 14 residues. These data originate in a study of T cells expressing NK-cell markers. TCRdb re-analyzed the 5' RACE reads; it lists each CDR3 protein once, without DNA. Recorded for this sample: 200,000 to 300,000 distinct CDR3 sequences. The source is a man younger than 30 in good health. Sequenced input: blood T cells: a sorted CD56 or NKG2C T cell subset, CD4+ or CD8+ T cells, or bulk PBMC T cells (not recorded which). The chain uses TRBV25-1 and TRBJ1-1. CDR3 sequence reads: CASSLKTKNTEAFF.